The 12 T cell receptor beta chains listed next were all sequenced from one sample in a study of T cell responses to AZD1222 COVID-19 vaccine. The method was immunoSEQ multiplex PCR; TCRdb's version includes in-frame clones alone and lacks a portion of them. This sample has about 130,000 clones, with around 91% found just once. This material consisted of peripheral blood, taken on day 0 of MenACWY control vaccination. These receptors all come from an adult in good health.

The genes are TRBV11-2 and TRBJ1-6, with no clear D. V lost 1 base, J lost 7 bases, and 11 bases lay in between. Germline V gene data show CDR1 as SGHAT and CDR2 as FQNNGV. The CDR3 totals 15 residues. The CDR3: CASSLGHSGNSPLHF. As DNA, the CDR3 is TGTGCCAGCAGCTTAGGTCACAGCGGGAATTCACCCCTCCACTTT.

This chain's CDR3 is CASSFGRGKSYEQYV. The DNA for the CDR3 is TGTGCCAGCAGTTTCGGTAGGGGAAAGTCCTACGAGCAGTACGTC. The V gene is TRBV27, the J gene TRBJ2-7; the D gene is possibly TRBD1 (5 bases). V was cut by 3 bases and J by 1 base, with 13 bases left in between. The CDR3 runs to 15 residues. Germline-derived CDR1 and CDR2 are MNHEY and SMNVEV (reference sequence).

This clone was found once. The chain has TRBV2 and TRBJ1-4; 8 positions agree with TRBD1. The CDR3 has 17 residues. Germline V gene lookup returns CDR1 SNHLY and CDR2 FYNNEI. Losses at the gene ends were 4 bases for V and 0 bases for J; bases not matched to a gene: 7. CDR3 sequence: CASSAGQVLATNEKLFF. The CDR3 DNA reads as TGTGCCAGCAGTGCGGGACAGGTCCTCGCAACTAATGAAAAACTGTTTTTT.

The chain joins TRBV5-4 to TRBJ1-4; 7 nucleotides align to TRBD1. This CDR3 contains 15 residues. From germline, CDR1 is SGHNT and CDR2 YYREEE (reference sequence). V shed 4 bases and J 0 bases; nucleotides not matched to a gene: 3. DNA for the CDR3: TGTGCCAGCAGCGTACAGGGGCCAACTAATGAAAAACTGTTTTTT. It encodes CASSVQGPTNEKLFF. Full variable domain (remainder filled in from reference TRBV5-4 and TRBJ1-4): ETGVTQSPTHLIKTRGQQVTLRCSSQSGHNTVSWYQQALGQGPQFIFQYYREEENGRGNFPPRFSGLQFPNYSSELNVNALELDDSALYLCASSVQGPTNEKLFFGSGTQLSVL.

The gene calls are TRBV28 and TRBJ1-2; 9 nucleotides align to TRBD1. Germline-derived CDR1 and CDR2 are MDHEN and SYDVKM. CDR3 length: 15 residues. J was trimmed by 8 bases and V by 6 bases; bases with no gene match: 13. The CDR3 here is CASRPRDRDSGGYTF. The CDR3 nucleotides are TGTGCCAGCAGACCAAGGGACAGGGACTCAGGCGGCTACACCTTC.

The J gene is TRBJ1-1, the V gene TRBV28; no clear D gene. V shed 3 bases and J shed 7 bases, with 6 bases lying between them. This CDR3 is 11 amino acids long. Germline CDR1 reads MDHEN; CDR2 reads SYDVKM. This CDR3 reads CASSLAFEAFF. The CDR3 DNA sequence: TGTGCCAGCAGTTTGGCTTTTGAAGCTTTCTTT.

This clone occurred once. This rearrangement joins TRBV5-1 to TRBJ2-1; 7 bases fit TRBD1. V dropped 0 bases and J dropped 4; count of bases not matched to a gene: 4. The CDR3 contains 15 residues. CDR1 is SGHRS, CDR2 YFSETQ, per germline. The chain's CDR3 is CASSLGQGYYNEQFF. The CDR3 DNA reads as TGCGCCAGCAGCTTGGGACAGGGCTATTACAATGAGCAGTTCTTC. Full variable domain (rest looked up from reference TRBV5-1 and TRBJ2-1): KAGVTQTPRYLIKTRGQQVTLSCSPISGHRSVSWYQQTPGQGLQFLFEYFSETQRNKGNFPGRFSGRQFSNSRSEMNVSTLELGDSALYLCASSLGQGYYNEQFFGPGTRLTVL.

V and J are TRBV18 and TRBJ2-5; 7 bases align to TRBD2. V dropped 2 bases and J dropped 3; count of bases not matched to a gene: 6. This CDR3 has 15 residues. Germline assignment: CDR1 KGHSH and CDR2 LQKENI. The CDR3 spells CASSPSSGIKETQYF. The CDR3, as DNA: TGTGCCAGCTCACCATCTAGCGGAATAAAAGAGACCCAGTACTTC.

CDR3 protein: CSASPRQGFPEAFF. CDR3 in DNA: TGCAGTGCTAGTCCTCGACAGGGGTTTCCTGAAGCTTTCTTT. The chain carries TRBV20-1 and TRBJ1-1; 8 positions match TRBD1. The germline V gene has CDR1 DFQATT and CDR2 SNEGSKA (reference sequence). The V gene end was trimmed by 3 bases and the J gene end by 6 bases; junction bases not matched to a gene: 9. The CDR3 is 14 residues long.

This clone showed up just once. The chain links TRBV18 to TRBJ1-2; the D is unclear. Per germline, CDR1 KGHSH and CDR2 LQKENI. V lost 0 bases, J lost 2 bases, and 10 bases lay in between. The length of the CDR3 is 15 residues. CDR3 in amino acids: CASSPPTGSNYGYTF. DNA of the CDR3: TGTGCCAGCTCACCACCGACGGGAAGCAACTATGGCTACACCTTC.

This clone was seen a single time. This chain links TRBV5-1 with TRBJ1-2, with D hard to call. The germline V gene has CDR1 SGHRS and CDR2 YFSETQ. Trimming shortened V by 0 bases and J by 3 bases, and 9 bases separated the two germline ends. The CDR3 has 14 amino acids. Written as DNA, the CDR3 is TGCGCCAGCAGCTTGGGACTCTCGGACTATGGCTACACCTTC. Protein sequence: CASSLGLSDYGYTF.

The chain recombines TRBV9 with TRBJ2-5, with TRBD1 as a possible D gene (5 bases). V was clipped by 0 bases and J by 5 bases, with 8 bases between them. Germline V gene data show CDR1 as SGDLS and CDR2 as YYNGEE. This CDR3 has 13 residues. The CDR3 region has the DNA TGTGCCAGCAGCGTAGGGGGCCGGGAGACCCAGTACTTC. Its translation is CASSVGGRETQYF.